This is a list of T cell receptor beta chains from one sample in a study of T cells and copy number aberrations in small-cell lung cancer. Here immunoSEQ multiplex PCR was the method, and the copy in TCRdb shows in-frame clones only, minus some. Of 2,700 or so clones listed, roughly 80% are singletons. Sequenced material: normal tissue next to the tumor. These receptor sequences come from a man aged 40-49 years with small cell lung cancer. Each CDR3 is given with its conserved first and last residue. The order of the fields is J gene, D gene, V gene, clone size, CDR3 protein, CDR3 DNA. The D gene is left open where the match is weak. Only part of the rows carry a size: once, few, many, or a class if the clone is expanded.

J gene: TRBJ1-1; D gene: -; V gene: TRBV9; clone size: -; CDR3 protein: CASSVAGNTEAFF; CDR3 DNA: TGTGCCAGCAGCGTAGCGGGTAACACTGAAGCTTTCTTT
J gene: TRBJ2-5; D gene: TRBD1; V gene: TRBV27; clone size: -; CDR3 protein: CASSPGTGEETQYF; CDR3 DNA: TGTGCCAGCAGCCCAGGGACAGGGGAAGAGACCCAGTACTTC
J gene: TRBJ2-3; D gene: -; V gene: TRBV4-3; clone size: -; CDR3 protein: CASSQENQLTDTQYF; CDR3 DNA: TGCGCCAGCAGCCAAGAAAACCAGCTCACAGATACGCAGTATTTT
J gene: TRBJ2-7; D gene: -; V gene: TRBV7-2; clone size: -; CDR3 protein: CASKSYLSEEQYF; CDR3 DNA: TGTGCCAGCAAGTCGTATCTTTCTGAAGAGCAGTACTTC
J gene: TRBJ2-7; D gene: -; V gene: TRBV9; clone size: -; CDR3 protein: CASSVGLVASYEQYF; CDR3 DNA: TGTGCCAGCAGCGTAGGCCTGGTCGCTTCCTACGAGCAGTACTTC
J gene: TRBJ1-2; D gene: TRBD1; V gene: TRBV27; clone size: -; CDR3 protein: CASSASTGGLYGYTF; CDR3 DNA: TGTGCCAGCAGTGCCTCGACAGGGGGCCTCTATGGCTACACCTTC
J gene: TRBJ2-7; D gene: TRBD1; V gene: TRBV7-2; clone size: -; CDR3 protein: CASSYRTGSHEQYF; CDR3 DNA: TGTGCCAGCAGCTATAGGACAGGGTCCCACGAGCAGTACTTC
J gene: TRBJ2-2; D gene: -; V gene: TRBV5-1; clone size: -; CDR3 protein: CASSFRQILTGELFF; CDR3 DNA: TGCGCCAGCAGCTTTCGACAGATACTCACCGGGGAGCTGTTTTTT
J gene: TRBJ1-4; D gene: -; V gene: TRBV5-4; clone size: -; CDR3 protein: CATGGREGEKLFF; CDR3 DNA: TGTGCCACGGGGGGACGAGAGGGTGAAAAACTGTTTTTT
J gene: TRBJ2-5; D gene: -; V gene: TRBV4-3; clone size: -; CDR3 protein: CASSRAYPGEPETQYF; CDR3 DNA: TGCGCCAGCAGCCGGGCTTATCCTGGCGAACCGGAGACCCAGTACTTC
J gene: TRBJ1-1; D gene: -; V gene: TRBV28; clone size: -; CDR3 protein: CASSSNHVQGDTEAFF; CDR3 DNA: TGTGCCAGCAGTTCAAATCACGTACAGGGAGACACTGAAGCTTTCTTT
J gene: TRBJ1-6; D gene: -; V gene: TRBV2; clone size: -; CDR3 protein: CASSEQGPISLNSPLHF; CDR3 DNA: TGTGCCAGCAGTGAACAGGGGCCAATCTCGTTGAATTCACCCCTCCACTTT
J gene: TRBJ1-3; D gene: -; V gene: TRBV7-3; clone size: few; CDR3 protein: CASSSSGPPGPGNTIYF; CDR3 DNA: TGTGCCAGCAGCTCGTCCGGGCCACCTGGGCCTGGAAACACCATATATTTT
J gene: TRBJ2-7; D gene: -; V gene: TRBV7-6; clone size: -; CDR3 protein: CASSLAEGGWYEQYF; CDR3 DNA: TGTGCCAGCAGCTTAGCGGAAGGAGGGTGGTACGAGCAGTACTTC
J gene: TRBJ1-1; D gene: -; V gene: TRBV6-6; clone size: -; CDR3 protein: CASSWALTGPNTEAFF; CDR3 DNA: TGTGCCAGCAGTTGGGCCCTCACAGGACCGAACACTGAAGCTTTCTTT
J gene: TRBJ2-5; D gene: -; V gene: TRBV4-1; clone size: -; CDR3 protein: CASSQWRKETQYF; CDR3 DNA: TGCGCCAGCAGCCAATGGCGAAAAGAGACCCAGTACTTC
J gene: TRBJ2-2; D gene: -; V gene: TRBV7-2; clone size: -; CDR3 protein: CASSSPRWGHTGELFF; CDR3 DNA: TGTGCCAGCAGCTCTCCCAGGTGGGGGCACACCGGGGAGCTGTTTTTT